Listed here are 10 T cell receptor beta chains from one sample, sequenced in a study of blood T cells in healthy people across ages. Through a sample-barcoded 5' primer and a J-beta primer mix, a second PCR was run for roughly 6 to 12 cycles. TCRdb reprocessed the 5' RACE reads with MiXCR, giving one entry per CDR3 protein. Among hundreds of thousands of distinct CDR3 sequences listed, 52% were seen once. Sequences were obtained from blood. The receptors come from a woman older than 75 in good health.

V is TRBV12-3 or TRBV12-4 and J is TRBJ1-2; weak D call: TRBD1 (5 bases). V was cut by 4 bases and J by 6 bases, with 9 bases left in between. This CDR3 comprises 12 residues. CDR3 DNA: TGTGCCAGCAGTTCCCAAGGGGATGGCTACACCTTC. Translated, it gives CASSSQGDGYTF.

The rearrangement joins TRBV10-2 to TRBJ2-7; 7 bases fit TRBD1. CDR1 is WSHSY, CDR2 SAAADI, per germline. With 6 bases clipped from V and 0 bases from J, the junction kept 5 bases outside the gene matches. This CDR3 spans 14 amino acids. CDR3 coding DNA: TGCGCCAGCAGCGTGGGACAGCGCTCCTACGAGCAGTACTTC. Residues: CASSVGQRSYEQYF.

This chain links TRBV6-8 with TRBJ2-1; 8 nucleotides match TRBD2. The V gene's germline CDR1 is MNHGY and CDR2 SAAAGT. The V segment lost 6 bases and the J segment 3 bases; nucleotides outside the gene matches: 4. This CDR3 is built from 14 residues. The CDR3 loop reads CASSVLAVYNEQFF. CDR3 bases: TGTGCCAGCAGCGTACTAGCGGTCTACAATGAGCAGTTCTTC.

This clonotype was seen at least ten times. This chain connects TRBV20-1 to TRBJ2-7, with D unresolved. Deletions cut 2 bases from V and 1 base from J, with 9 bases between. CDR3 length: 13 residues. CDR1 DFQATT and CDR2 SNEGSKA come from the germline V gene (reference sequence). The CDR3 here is CSARHDGSYEQYF. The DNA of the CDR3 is TGCAGTGCTAGACACGACGGATCCTACGAGCAGTACTTC.

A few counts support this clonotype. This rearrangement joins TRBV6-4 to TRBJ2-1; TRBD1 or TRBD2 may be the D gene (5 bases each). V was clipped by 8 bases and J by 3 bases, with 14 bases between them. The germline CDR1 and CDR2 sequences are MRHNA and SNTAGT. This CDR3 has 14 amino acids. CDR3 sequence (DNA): TGTGCCAGCTCTGGACGGGGCGGCTACAATGAGCAGTTCTTC. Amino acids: CASSGRGGYNEQFF.

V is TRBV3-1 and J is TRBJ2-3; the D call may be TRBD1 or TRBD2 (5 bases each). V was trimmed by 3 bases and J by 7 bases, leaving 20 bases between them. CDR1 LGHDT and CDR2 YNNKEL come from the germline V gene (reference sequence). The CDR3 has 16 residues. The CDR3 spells CASSQGPGRGGNTQYF. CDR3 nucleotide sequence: TGTGCCAGCAGCCAGGGCCCGGGAAGGGGTGGAAATACGCAGTATTTT.

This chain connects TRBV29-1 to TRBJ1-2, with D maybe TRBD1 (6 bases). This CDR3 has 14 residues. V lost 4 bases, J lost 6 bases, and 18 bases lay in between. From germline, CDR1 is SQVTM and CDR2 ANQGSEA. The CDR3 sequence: CSVVVGGRLHGYTF. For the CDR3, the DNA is TGCAGCGTTGTAGTGGGGGGGCGATTGCATGGCTACACCTTC. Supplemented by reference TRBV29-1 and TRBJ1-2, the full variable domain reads SAVISQKPSRDICQRGTSLTIQCQVDSQVTMMFWYRQQPGQSLTLIATANQGSEATYESGFVIDKFPISRPNLTFSTLTVSNMSPEDSSIYLCSVVVGGRLHGYTFGSGTRLTVV.

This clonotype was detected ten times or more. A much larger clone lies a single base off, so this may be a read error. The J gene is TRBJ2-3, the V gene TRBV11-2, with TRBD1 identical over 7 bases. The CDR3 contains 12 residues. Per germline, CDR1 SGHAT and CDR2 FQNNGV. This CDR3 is CATSSTDRVVYF. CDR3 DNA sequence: TGTGCCACCAGCTCTACAGACAGGGTAGTGTATTTT.

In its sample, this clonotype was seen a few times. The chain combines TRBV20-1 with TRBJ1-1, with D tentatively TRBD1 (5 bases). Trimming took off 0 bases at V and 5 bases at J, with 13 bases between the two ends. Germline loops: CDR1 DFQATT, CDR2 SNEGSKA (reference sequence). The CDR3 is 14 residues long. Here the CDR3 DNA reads TGCAGTGCTAGAGATGCAGGGACGAAAACTGAAGCTTTCTTT. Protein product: CSARDAGTKTEAFF.

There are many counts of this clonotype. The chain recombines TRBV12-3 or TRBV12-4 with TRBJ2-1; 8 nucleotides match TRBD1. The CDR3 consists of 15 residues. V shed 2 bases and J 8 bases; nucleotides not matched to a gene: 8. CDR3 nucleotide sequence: TGTGCCAGCAGTTTATTGTTTGCGACAGGGGATGAGCAGTTCTTC. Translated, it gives CASSLLFATGDEQFF.